Following are 9 T cell receptor beta chains from one sample sequenced in a study of blood T cell repertoires in COVID-19. This table comes from immunoSEQ multiplex PCR, and its TCRdb copy is limited to in-frame clones, with some not included. The sample consists of about 470,000 clones, roughly 87% of them appearing once. Material for sequencing was PBMCs or T cells enriched from blood (not recorded which). Receptors were obtained from a woman aged 18-29 years who had recovered from COVID-19.

This clone has only one observation. The chain couples TRBV5-1 to TRBJ1-2, with D hard to call. CDR1 is SGHRS and CDR2 is YFSETQ in the germline V gene. The germline V and J ends were trimmed by 0 bases and 0 bases, with 9 bases remaining between them. This CDR3 is 15 amino acids long. The CDR3 spells CASSLDTVSNYGYTF. DNA for the CDR3: TGCGCCAGCAGCTTGGATACGGTTTCTAACTATGGCTACACCTTC.

V and J are TRBV27 and TRBJ1-1; TRBD1 matches at 7 bases. This CDR3 contains 14 residues. V lost 3 bases, J lost 5 bases, and 6 bases stayed unmatched. CDR1 is MNHEY, CDR2 SMNVEV, per germline (reference sequence). As DNA, the CDR3 is TGTGCCAGCAGTTTTAACAGGGGACGAACTGAAGCTTTCTTT. It specifies CASSFNRGRTEAFF.

J is TRBJ1-5 and V is TRBV7-2; TRBD1 might be the D (6 bases). The CDR3 runs 14 residues. Between the trimmed V and J ends, which lost 3 bases and 4 bases, there was a span of 10 bases. Germline V gene data show CDR1 as SGHTA and CDR2 as FQGNSA. The CDR3 DNA follows: TGTGCCAGCAGCTTGTGGCAGGGGAATCAGCCCCAGCATTTT. Translation gives CASSLWQGNQPQHF.

J is TRBJ1-5 and V is TRBV20-1; 7 bases line up with TRBD1. CDR3 length equals 16 residues. The trim removed 3 bases at V and 2 bases at J, leaving 10 bases unmatched. Germline CDR1 is DFQATT and CDR2 is SNEGSKA (reference sequence). The chain's CDR3 is CSASGVGGGGNQPQHF. In nucleotides, the CDR3 is TGCAGTGCTAGTGGGGTCGGAGGGGGCGGCAATCAGCCCCAGCATTTT.

The rearrangement links TRBV19 to TRBJ2-2; TRBD1 agrees at 8 bases. With 5 bases clipped from V and 3 bases from J, the junction kept 5 bases outside the gene matches. The V gene's germline CDR1 is LNHDA and CDR2 SQIVND (reference sequence). The CDR3 covers 15 residues. The CDR3 DNA follows: TGTGCCAGTAGTTGGACAGGGAGAGACACCGGGGAGCTGTTTTTT. Translated, it gives CASSWTGRDTGELFF.

The gene calls are TRBV5-4 and TRBJ2-7; 9 nucleotides agree with TRBD2. The CDR3 consists of 16 residues. Germline V lookup: CDR1 SGHNT, CDR2 YYREEE (reference sequence). The junction had 11 bases not matched to a gene; V was cut back by 3 bases and J by 4 bases. CDR3 region: CASSSHIGSGGYEQYF. The CDR3 nucleotides are TGTGCCAGCAGCTCCCACATAGGTAGCGGGGGTTACGAGCAGTACTTC.

The chain links TRBV4-2 to TRBJ2-1, with a tentative D call TRBD1 (7 bases). The CDR3 loop spans 16 amino acids. The ends were cut back, 4 bases at V and 9 bases at J, with 22 bases in the middle. CDR1 and CDR2 from the germline V gene are LGHNA and YNFKEQ. CDR3 bases: TGTGCCAGCAGCCTCAACCGGGCGGAGGGGGCCAGTGAGCAGTTCTTC. Protein: CASSLNRAEGASEQFF.

About this clone itself: The identical CDR3 is also encoded by other nucleotide sequences in the sample. The rearrangement joins TRBV4-1 to TRBJ1-5; D call uncertain. From germline, CDR1 is MGHRA and CDR2 YSYEKL. The CDR3 covers 13 residues. V dropped 0 bases and J dropped 7 bases, with 7 bases sitting between them. The CDR3 nucleotides are TGCGCCAGCAGCCAAGATCGGGGACAGCCCCAGCATTTT. Amino acid sequence: CASSQDRGQPQHF.

This chain joins TRBV28 and TRBJ2-3, with 9 bases matching TRBD1. Germline CDR1 MDHEN, CDR2 SYDVKM. Trimming removed 2 bases from V and 3 bases from J; junction bases left unmatched: 12. The CDR3 is made up of 18 amino acids. In DNA form, the CDR3 reads TGTGCCAGCAGTTTACTGGGGACAGGGAGGATGGGTACAGATACGCAGTATTTT. Translated: CASSLLGTGRMGTDTQYF.